The 8 T cell receptor beta chains presented below share a single source sample, sequenced in a study of T-cell reconstitution after alpha-beta-depleted transplantation in children. Preparation of the TCRbeta library used unique molecular identifiers. TCRdb re-called the PCR reads with MiXCR, one entry per CDR3 protein. The repertoire holds approximately 980,000 distinct CDR3 sequences, about 31% seen once, with over 25% in the top ten. The sequences come from PBMCs, mostly from graft donor cells, collected 360 days after TCRalphabeta/CD19-depleted stem cell transplant. The receptors here all came from a boy less than two years old who had a stem cell transplant for SCID, so the T cells may come from the graft donor.

This clonotype was found a few times. The chain is built from TRBV14 and TRBJ1-6; maybe TRBD1 (6 bases). Trimming left V 4 bases short and J 9 bases short, with 22 bases between. Per the germline V gene, CDR1 is SGHDN and CDR2 is FVKESK. The CDR3 loop spans 17 amino acids. The DNA of the CDR3 is TGTGCCAGCAGCCTAGAAACAGGGACCAGTGGATTTTCACCCCTCCACTTT. Its protein is CASSLETGTSGFSPLHF.

The J gene is TRBJ2-1, the V gene TRBV5-1; possible D gene TRBD1, 7 bases. The germline V and J ends were trimmed by 2 bases and 2 bases, with 11 bases remaining between them. This CDR3 is 15 amino acids long. Germline CDR1 is SGHRS and CDR2 is YFSETQ. CDR3 sequence: CASSFRGETYNEQFF. The CDR3 DNA is TGCGCCAGCAGCTTCAGGGGGGAGACCTACAATGAGCAGTTCTTC.

This clonotype came up many times. The chain carries TRBV7-6 and TRBJ2-1; 12 bases fit TRBD2. The germline V gene encodes CDR1 SGHVS and CDR2 FNYEAQ. This CDR3 region has 15 residues. V was clipped by 4 bases and J by 5 bases; unmatched bases: 3. The CDR3 loop reads CASSYGLAGNNEQFF. The CDR3, as DNA: TGTGCCAGCAGCTACGGACTAGCGGGAAACAATGAGCAGTTCTTC.

This clonotype was seen only a few times. The rearrangement uses TRBV5-5 and TRBJ2-7; 8 bases are shared with TRBD2. The CDR3 spans 13 residues. J was trimmed by 3 bases and V by 8 bases; bases with no gene match: 7. CDR1 is SGHKS and CDR2 is YYEKEE in the germline V gene (reference sequence). The CDR3 sequence is CASKPGLDYEQYF. The CDR3, as DNA: TGTGCCAGTAAGCCGGGACTAGACTACGAGCAGTACTTC.

The chain employs TRBV28 and TRBJ2-2, with 8 bases identical to TRBD1. CDR3 length: 16 residues. V dropped 6 bases and J dropped 1; count of bases not matched to a gene: 7. Germline values: CDR1 MDHEN, CDR2 SYDVKM. The CDR3 spells CASRRSGTGNTGELFF. The CDR3 coding sequence is TGTGCCAGCAGACGATCAGGGACAGGGAACACCGGGGAGCTGTTTTTT.

With regard to this clonotype: As the CDR3 is not closed by the conserved phenylalanine or tryptophan, this likely results from a read error. CDR3 coding DNA: TGTGCCAGCAGTTTCGGGAGGGACAGGGAGGAGACCCAGTACTCC. Encoded protein: CASSFGRDREETQYS. J is TRBJ2-5 and V is TRBV12-3 or TRBV12-4, with a possible D match to TRBD1 (9 bases). CDR3 size: 15 residues. V lost 3 bases to trimming and J lost 5 bases, with 16 bases between them.

This clonotype appeared a few times. The chain has TRBV15 and TRBJ2-1; no clear D. The germline V gene has CDR1 LNHNV and CDR2 YYDKDF (reference sequence). Trimming left V 1 base short and J 1 base short, with 20 bases between. The CDR3 extends over 19 amino acids. Here the CDR3 DNA reads TGTGCCACCAGCAGAGGACGGGCAGCAGCCCAAACTTCCTACAATGAGCAGTTCTTC. This gives the protein CATSRGRAAAQTSYNEQFF.

The rearrangement links TRBV7-6 to TRBJ1-2, with no clear D. V lost 2 bases, J lost 5 bases, and 12 bases lay in between. CDR3 length: 14 residues. Germline V gene data show CDR1 as SGHVS and CDR2 as FNYEAQ. CDR3 sequence (DNA): TGTGCCAGCAGCTTAATCGTCGAGGGATATGGCTACACCTTC. Encoded protein: CASSLIVEGYGYTF.